Here is one T cell receptor beta chain with its context. Using immunoSEQ multiplex PCR, the repertoire was profiled, and TCRdb retains in-frame clones only, with some absent. This sample has about 120,000 clones, with around 93% found just once. Time point noted: peripheral blood 6 weeks after treatment start. The sample originates from a study of PD-L1 blockade in urothelial cancer. Study information: Starting in 2014, patients were given atezolizumab (1,200 mg intravenously every 3 weeks). Median T cell yield per blood sample was around 130,000 cells.

Looked up from germline, CDR1 is SGHTA and CDR2 is FQGNSA. Germline trimming cut 4 bases from V and 5 bases from J; bases unmatched to any gene: 1. The CDR3 spans 12 residues. The sequence came from a man aged 60 to 75 with urothelial cancer. The chain recombines TRBV7-2 with TRBJ1-2, with 7 bases identical to TRBD1. The sequencing used PBMCs, collected around atezolizumab (anti-PD-L1) treatment. The CDR3 DNA reads as TGTGCCAGCAGCTGGGACAGTTATGGCTACACCTTC. Its translation is CASSWDSYGYTF.